The 26 T cell receptor beta chains given below trace back to one sample, sequenced in a study of blood T cell repertoires in COVID-19 (dated by TCRdb to 2018 to 2021). Library prep was done by the immunoSEQ multiplex PCR assay. In its TCRdb copy, this immuneACCESS table keeps in-frame sequences only and misses some clones. Where compared with another copy, unresolved V genes explain less than half of these, and the others have no known cause. The sample yields approximately 140,000 clones; 70% to 90% were counted once. The top ten clonotypes cover around 13% of the sample. The sample comprised peripheral blood. These receptors were collected from a man aged 60 to 75 with active or convalescent COVID-19.

V and J are TRBV5-5 and TRBJ1-4, with 7 bases aligning to TRBD1. The V gene end was trimmed by 2 bases and the J gene end by 5 bases; junction bases not matched to a gene: 3. This CDR3 comprises 14 residues. Germline CDR1 SGHKS, CDR2 YYEKEE (reference sequence). CDR3 nucleotides: TGTGCCAGCAGCTTAGGGGGCGCGAATGAAAAACTGTTTTTT. Protein sequence: CASSLGGANEKLFF.

The chain couples TRBV18 to TRBJ2-1; 8 bases align to TRBD1. With V trimmed by 6 bases and J by 7 bases, 11 bases remained unmatched. The length of the CDR3 is 15 residues. Germline loops: CDR1 KGHSH, CDR2 LQKENI. CDR3 loop: CASSSGGGKKNEQFF. The CDR3, as DNA: TGTGCCAGCTCGTCAGGGGGCGGGAAGAAAAATGAGCAGTTCTTC.

Details on this clone: The sample has other DNA sequences that encode this CDR3 too. The chain has TRBV28 and TRBJ1-5, with D possibly matching TRBD1 (5 bases). Between the trimmed V and J ends, which lost 2 bases and 2 bases, there was a span of 10 bases. This CDR3 has 15 residues. Germline V gives CDR1 MDHEN, CDR2 SYDVKM. The CDR3 sequence is CASSLRDSRNQPQHF. The CDR3 region has the DNA TGTGCCAGCAGTTTACGCGACAGCCGCAATCAGCCCCAGCATTTT.

This clone came up a few times. The CDR3: CASSLTGNSNQPQHF. DNA for the CDR3: TGTGCCAGCAGCCTCACAGGGAATAGCAATCAGCCCCAGCATTTT. The V call is TRBV2, the J call TRBJ1-5; D is possibly TRBD1 (6 bases). CDR3 length equals 15 residues. Trimming took 6 bases from V and 0 from J, leaving 12 bases between them. Germline V CDR1 and CDR2: SNHLY, FYNNEI.

The chain combines TRBV7-2 with TRBJ1-2; 9 nucleotides align to TRBD1. The CDR3 sequence is 14 residues long. The ends lost 6 bases at V and 4 bases at J; junction bases unmatched: 6. CDR1 and CDR2 (germline): SGHTA, FQGNSA. The CDR3 sequence is CASRSGQGGYGYTF. CDR3 DNA: TGTGCCAGCAGGTCGGGACAGGGAGGCTATGGCTACACCTTC.

The CDR3 reads CASSLTTASGNTIYF. The CDR3 bases are TGTGCCAGCAGCTTGACGACAGCCTCTGGAAACACCATATATTTT. V and J are TRBV7-2 and TRBJ1-3; maybe TRBD1 (5 bases). Trimming took off 3 bases at V and 0 bases at J, with 9 bases between the two ends. The CDR3 totals 15 residues. From germline, CDR1 is SGHTA and CDR2 FQGNSA.

This chain connects TRBV28 to TRBJ2-1, with 10 nucleotides matching TRBD2. The trim removed 5 bases at V and 7 bases at J, leaving 8 bases unmatched. Germline CDR1 MDHEN, CDR2 SYDVKM. This CDR3 contains 15 residues. CDR3: CASSESSGSRNEQFF. DNA of the CDR3: TGTGCCAGCAGTGAATCTAGCGGGAGTAGGAATGAGCAGTTCTTC.

CDR3 amino acids: CASSENGTGKERDSPLHF. The CDR3 coding sequence is TGTGCCAGCTCAGAAAATGGGACAGGGAAGGAGCGCGATTCACCCCTCCACTTT. The J gene is TRBJ1-6, the V gene TRBV21-1; the table's TRBD1 call for D was not verified on the DNA. TRBV21-1 is a listed pseudogene. This CDR3 has 18 amino acids.

V and J are TRBV28 and TRBJ1-6; 8 bases are shared with TRBD1. The J segment lost 7 bases and the V segment lost 6 bases, leaving 5 bases of the junction unmatched. The CDR3 is 14 residues long. The germline V gene encodes CDR1 MDHEN and CDR2 SYDVKM. As DNA, the CDR3 is TGTGCCAGCAGGGAGGACAGGGACAATTCACCCCTCCACTTT. Its protein is CASREDRDNSPLHF.

The rearrangement links TRBV20-1 to TRBJ2-7; 9 bases match TRBD2. CDR3 length equals 16 residues. Germline assignment: CDR1 DFQATT and CDR2 SNEGSKA (reference sequence). The V and J ends lost 3 bases and 1 base, in that order; junction bases with no gene match: 10. DNA of the CDR3: TGCAGTGCTAGTAACAGCGGGAGGTCCCGATCCTACGAGCAGTACTTC. This sequence encodes CSASNSGRSRSYEQYF.

The V call is TRBV11-2, the J call TRBJ2-5; D may be TRBD1 (6 bases). CDR1 and CDR2 from the germline V gene are SGHAT and FQNNGV. This CDR3 spans 15 amino acids. V lost 9 bases to trimming and J lost 5 bases, with 22 bases between them. DNA of the CDR3: TGTGCCAGATGCGGTGGGGGCGTTCAGTGGGAGACCCAGTACTTC. Amino acids: CARCGGGVQWETQYF.

The chain uses TRBV28 and TRBJ1-1; no reliable D call. This CDR3 has 11 amino acids. The V end lost 6 bases, the J end lost 4 bases, and 6 bases lay between the germline ends. The V gene's germline CDR1 is MDHEN and CDR2 SYDVKM. This CDR3 is CASREVTEAFF. The DNA of the CDR3 is TGTGCCAGCAGGGAGGTCACTGAAGCTTTCTTT.

In DNA, the CDR3 is TGCGCCAGCAGCCCGGACCAGGGGGACAGCTCTGGGGCCAACGTCCTGACTTTC. Residues: CASSPDQGDSSGANVLTF. J is TRBJ2-6 and V is TRBV4-3; TRBD1 aligns across 7 bases. The CDR3 is made up of 18 amino acids. Looked up from germline, CDR1 is LGHNA and CDR2 is YSLEER. The ends lost 4 bases at V and 0 bases at J; junction bases unmatched: 9.

The rearrangement links TRBV27 to TRBJ2-2, with 14 bases aligning to TRBD2. CDR3 length equals 16 residues. V trimming: 5 bases; J trimming: 3 bases; junction bases outside the gene matches: 2. Germline V gives CDR1 MNHEY, CDR2 SMNVEV (reference sequence). The chain's CDR3 is CASSMTSGRDTGELFF. DNA for the CDR3: TGTGCCAGCAGTATGACTAGCGGGAGGGACACCGGGGAGCTGTTTTTT.

The genes are TRBV24-1 and TRBJ2-7, with 12 positions matching TRBD1. This CDR3 is built from 17 residues. Looked up from germline, CDR1 is KGHDR and CDR2 is SFDVKD. Trimming cost V 9 bases and J 3 bases; bases outside gene matches: 14. The CDR3 loop is CATVSEPGQGAYYEQYF. CDR3 bases: TGTGCCACCGTATCCGAACCGGGACAGGGGGCCTACTACGAGCAGTACTTC.

The J gene is TRBJ1-4, the V gene TRBV6-5; 8 bases fit TRBD1. The CDR3 sequence is 15 residues long. Germline CDR1 and CDR2: MNHEY and SVGAGI. V lost 4 bases and J lost 2; bases outside the gene matches: 3. CDR3 coding DNA: TGTGCCAGCAGTTGGACAGGGTATACTAATGAAAAACTGTTTTTT. Encoded protein: CASSWTGYTNEKLFF.

The genes are TRBV27 and TRBJ2-2; 7 nucleotides align to TRBD1. V lost 5 bases, J lost 5 bases, and 2 bases stayed unmatched. This CDR3 contains 13 residues. Germline V gene data show CDR1 as MNHEY and CDR2 as SMNVEV (reference sequence). The CDR3: CASSEQGTGELFF. The DNA of the CDR3 is TGTGCCAGCAGTGAACAGGGGACCGGGGAGCTGTTTTTT.

This chain connects TRBV6-6 to TRBJ2-1; 12 nucleotides align to TRBD2. Germline lookup yields CDR1 MNHNY and CDR2 SVGAGI (reference sequence). The CDR3 runs 15 residues. V was pared by 3 bases and J by 7 bases, with 4 bases of the junction left unmatched. The CDR3 DNA sequence: TGTGCCAGCAGTTATGCTAGCGGGAGGGGGAATGAGCAGTTCTTC. Translated, it gives CASSYASGRGNEQFF.

This rearrangement joins TRBV3-1 (or the pseudogene TRBV3-2) to TRBJ1-2, with 7 bases identical to TRBD1. This CDR3 has 13 amino acids. Losses at the gene ends were 4 bases for V and 8 bases for J; bases not matched to a gene: 7. The germline CDR1 and CDR2 sequences are LGHDT and YNNKEL (reference sequence). Here the CDR3 DNA reads TGTGCCAGCAGCCGAAAAGGGGGCAAAGGCTACACCTTC. Translated: CASSRKGGKGYTF.

This clone has more than one count but fewer than ten. The genes are TRBV6-4 and TRBJ2-2; the match to TRBD2 covers 8 bases. Germline V lookup: CDR1 MRHNA, CDR2 SNTAGT. This CDR3 contains 18 residues. V shed 5 bases and J 1 base; nucleotides not matched to a gene: 12. The CDR3 coding sequence is TGTGCCAGCAGTAACCGTCCCCCGGGGGGGTTGAACACCGGGGAGCTGTTTTTT. Its protein is CASSNRPPGGLNTGELFF.

J is TRBJ2-5 and V is TRBV4-3; no reliable D call. Germline CDR1 is LGHNA and CDR2 is YSLEER. CDR3 size: 15 residues. The ends were cut back, 0 bases at V and 0 bases at J, with 8 bases in the middle. The CDR3 spells CASSQDFSNQETQYF. The CDR3 coding sequence is TGCGCCAGCAGCCAAGATTTTAGCAACCAAGAGACCCAGTACTTC.

This chain links TRBV14 with TRBJ2-7; TRBD1 might be the D (6 bases). This CDR3 contains 13 residues. The germline CDR1 and CDR2 sequences are SGHDN and FVKESK. V dropped 4 bases and J dropped 1 base, with 8 bases sitting between them. The CDR3 DNA reads TGTGCCAGCAGCCGGGACAATTCCTACGAGCAGTACTTC. This codes for CASSRDNSYEQYF.

V and J are TRBV11-2 and TRBJ2-3; TRBD2 agrees at 11 bases. The V gene's germline CDR1 is SGHAT and CDR2 FQNNGV. The CDR3 extends over 17 amino acids. V shed 1 base and J 4 bases; nucleotides not matched to a gene: 7. The CDR3 spells CASSLAVLAGVSDTQYF. The CDR3 DNA sequence: TGTGCCAGCAGCTTAGCAGTACTAGCGGGAGTCTCAGATACGCAGTATTTT. Based on the CDR3 plus reference TRBV11-2 and TRBJ2-3, the full variable domain is EAGVAQSPRYKIIEKRQSVAFWCNPISGHATLYWYQQILGQGPKLLIQFQNNGVVDDSQLPKDRFSAERLKGVDSTLKIQPAKLEDSAVYLCASSLAVLAGVSDTQYFGPGTRLTVL.

This chain joins TRBV9 and TRBJ1-1; TRBD1 is a possible D gene (5 bases). The CDR3 consists of 13 residues. In germline, CDR1 is SGDLS, CDR2 YYNGEE. V gave up 6 bases and J gave up 2 bases, with 11 bases separating them. CDR3 in DNA: TGTGCCAGCACCACAGGTAGAAACACTGAAGCTTTCTTT. Translating it yields CASTTGRNTEAFF.

This clone has more than one count but fewer than ten. The genes are TRBV20-1 and TRBJ2-1, with a weak D call TRBD2 (6 bases). The CDR3 length is 11 residues. Germline V gene lookup returns CDR1 DFQATT and CDR2 SNEGSKA (reference sequence). The V and J ends lost 1 base and 12 bases respectively, with 10 bases between them. The CDR3: CSARVGTPQFF. CDR3 bases: TGCAGTGCTAGAGTCGGGACTCCGCAGTTCTTC.

J is TRBJ1-5 and V is TRBV7-2, with D hard to call. From germline, CDR1 is SGHTA and CDR2 FQGNSA. The CDR3 extends over 16 amino acids. The V and J ends lost 1 base and 0 bases respectively, with 10 bases between them. The DNA of the CDR3 is TGTGCCAGCAGCTTAGGAACACGTTATAGCAATCAGCCCCAGCATTTT. Amino acid sequence: CASSLGTRYSNQPQHF.